This entry is about one T cell receptor (beta chain). The target antigen is unknown. A read error may produce the germline difference seen at one junction end. PCR was performed using 60 Vbeta and 13 Jbeta primers. Assay used: immunoSEQ multiplex PCR; TCRdb lists only in-frame clones, some missing. The table has roughly 70,000 clones, about 67% seen once. These data are taken from a study of cytomegalovirus exposure and HLA in healthy donors. Turning to the study itself: Around 85 million unique TCR sequences came from HLA-typed donors in an early release. General study findings and limits: Later on, analysis showed that most CMV-associated TCR beta chains appeared to be HLA-restricted.

This CDR3 has 15 residues. Germline CDR1 and CDR2: SEHNR and FQNEAQ (reference sequence). This chain uses TRBV7-9 with TRBJ1-5, with 12 bases matching TRBD1. The receptor was isolated from a human donor in good health. The specimen was PBMCs. The CDR3 region is CSSSPGQGADQPQHF. The CDR3 DNA reads TGTTCCAGCAGCCCGGGACAGGGGGCGGATCAGCCCCAGCATTTT. Together with reference TRBV7-9 and TRBJ1-5, the CDR3 gives the full variable domain: DTGVSQNPRHKITKRGQNVTFRCDPISEHNRLYWYRQTLGQGPEFLTYFQNEAQLEKSRLLSDRFSAERPKGSFSTLEIQRTEQGDSAMYLCSSSPGQGADQPQHFGDGTRLSIL.